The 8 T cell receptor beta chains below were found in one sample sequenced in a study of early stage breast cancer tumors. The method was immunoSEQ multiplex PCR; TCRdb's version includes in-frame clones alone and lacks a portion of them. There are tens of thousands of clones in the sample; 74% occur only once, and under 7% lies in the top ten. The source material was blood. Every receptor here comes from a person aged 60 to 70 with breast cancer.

CDR3: CASSQILERSTDTQYF. The CDR3 region has the DNA TGCGCCAGCAGCCAAATACTAGAGCGTAGCACAGATACGCAGTATTTT. The V gene is TRBV4-1, the J gene TRBJ2-3; possible D gene TRBD2, 5 bases. The CDR3 is made up of 16 amino acids. The germline CDR1 and CDR2 sequences are MGHRA and YSYEKL. V lost 2 bases and J lost 0, with 12 bases in between.

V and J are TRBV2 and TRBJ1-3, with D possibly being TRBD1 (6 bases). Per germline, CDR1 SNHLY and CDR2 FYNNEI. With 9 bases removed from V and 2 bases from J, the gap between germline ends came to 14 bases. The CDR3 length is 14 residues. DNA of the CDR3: TGTGCCAGTAAACAGGGATCGGCTGGAAACACCATATATTTT. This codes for CASKQGSAGNTIYF.

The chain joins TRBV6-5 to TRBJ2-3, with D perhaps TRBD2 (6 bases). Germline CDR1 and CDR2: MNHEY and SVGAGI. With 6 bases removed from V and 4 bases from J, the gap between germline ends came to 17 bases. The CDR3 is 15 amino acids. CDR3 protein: CASSWTFSGADTQYF. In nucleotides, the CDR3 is TGTGCCAGCAGCTGGACTTTTAGCGGCGCAGATACGCAGTATTTT.

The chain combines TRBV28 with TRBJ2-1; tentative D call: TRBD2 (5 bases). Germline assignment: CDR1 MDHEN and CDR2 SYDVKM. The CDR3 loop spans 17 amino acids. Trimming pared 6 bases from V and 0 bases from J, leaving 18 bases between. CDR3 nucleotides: TGTGCCAGCAGACCCGCCCTACTAGAAAGCTCCTACAATGAGCAGTTCTTC. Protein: CASRPALLESSYNEQFF.

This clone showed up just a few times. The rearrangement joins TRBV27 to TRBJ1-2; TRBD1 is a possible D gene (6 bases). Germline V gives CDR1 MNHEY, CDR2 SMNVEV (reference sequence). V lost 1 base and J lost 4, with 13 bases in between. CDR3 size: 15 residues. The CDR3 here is CASSLLARGGYGYTF. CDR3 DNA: TGTGCCAGCAGTTTATTGGCCAGGGGTGGCTATGGCTACACCTTC.

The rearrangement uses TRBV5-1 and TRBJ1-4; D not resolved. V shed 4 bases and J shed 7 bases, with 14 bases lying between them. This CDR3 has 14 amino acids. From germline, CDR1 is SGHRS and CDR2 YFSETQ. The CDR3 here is CASSAGSEGEKLFF. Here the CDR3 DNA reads TGCGCCAGCAGCGCAGGCTCGGAGGGTGAAAAACTGTTTTTT.

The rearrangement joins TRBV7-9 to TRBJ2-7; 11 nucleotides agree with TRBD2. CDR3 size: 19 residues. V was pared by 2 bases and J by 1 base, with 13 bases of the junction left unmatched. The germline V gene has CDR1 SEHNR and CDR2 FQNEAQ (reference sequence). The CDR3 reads CASSLISTSGGHISYEQYF. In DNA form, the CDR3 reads TGTGCCAGCAGCTTAATCTCAACTAGCGGGGGCCACATATCCTACGAGCAGTACTTC.

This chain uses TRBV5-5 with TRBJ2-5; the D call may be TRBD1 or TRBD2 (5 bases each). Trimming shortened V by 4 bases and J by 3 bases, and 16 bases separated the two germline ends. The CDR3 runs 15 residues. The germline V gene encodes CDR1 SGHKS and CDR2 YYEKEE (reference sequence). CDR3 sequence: CASSALGTKEETQYF. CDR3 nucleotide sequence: TGTGCCAGCAGCGCCCTTGGGACGAAGGAAGAGACCCAGTACTTC.